Below, 31 T cell receptor beta chains from the same sample are listed, as sequenced in a study of CD8 T cells in Susac syndrome. About 0.45 to 1 ug RNA was reverse transcribed with random hexamers. One entry per CDR3 protein results from TCRdb running MiXCR on the immunoSEQ multiplex PCR reads. The data show 90,000 to 150,000 distinct CDR3 sequences, about nine tenths seen once. Source material: CD8+ T cells from PBMCs. These receptors were collected from a human donor in good health.

The V call is TRBV14, the J call TRBJ2-7; D not resolved. This CDR3 region has 11 residues. Germline assignment: CDR1 SGHDN and CDR2 FVKESK. The V and J ends lost 1 base and 6 bases respectively, with 4 bases between them. The DNA of the CDR3 is TGTGCCAGCAGCCAAGGCTTCGAGCAGTACTTC. Protein: CASSQGFEQYF.

This clonotype was seen a few times. V and J are TRBV28 and TRBJ2-7; TRBD1 is a possible D gene (5 bases). Germline CDR1 reads MDHEN; CDR2 reads SYDVKM. This CDR3 has 16 amino acids. With 6 bases removed from V and 7 bases from J, the gap between germline ends came to 25 bases. This chain's CDR3 is CASSPNGFDSLEEQYF. The CDR3 region has the DNA TGTGCCAGCAGCCCAAATGGATTTGACAGTTTAGAGGAGCAGTACTTC.

The gene calls are TRBV4-3 and TRBJ1-1, with D possibly being TRBD1 (5 bases). V dropped 6 bases and J dropped 6 bases, with 20 bases sitting between them. CDR1 is LGHNA and CDR2 is YSLEER in the germline V gene. The CDR3 length is 15 residues. CDR3 region: CASSPEDRGRSEAFF. CDR3 sequence (DNA): TGCGCCAGCAGTCCCGAAGATAGGGGTAGGTCTGAAGCTTTCTTT.

In this sample, this clonotype turned up a few times. The V call is TRBV12-3 or TRBV12-4, the J call TRBJ2-7; D remains ambiguous. Deletions cut 3 bases from V and 3 bases from J, with 6 bases between. This CDR3 comprises 12 residues. The CDR3 coding sequence is TGTGCCAGCAGTTTCGCCGGCTACGAGCAGTACTTC. Protein: CASSFAGYEQYF.

This rearrangement joins TRBV7-6 to TRBJ1-1; possible D gene TRBD1, 5 bases. The CDR3 contains 17 residues. The V gene lost 3 bases and the J gene lost 8 bases, with 25 bases spanning the gap. Germline V gives CDR1 SGHVS, CDR2 FNYEAQ. CDR3 nucleotide sequence: TGTGCCAGCAGCTTGCAGTGGGGCCCGGTAGGTGAAACGGAAGCTTTCTTT. It is translated as CASSLQWGPVGETEAFF. Looking up the rest from reference TRBV7-6 and TRBJ1-1 gives the full variable domain: GAGVSQSPRYKVTKRGQDVALRCDPISGHVSLYWYRQALGQGPEFLTYFNYEAQQDKSGLPNDRFSAERPEGSISTLTIQRTEQRDSAMYRCASSLQWGPVGETEAFFGQGTRLTVV.

The chain has TRBV6-5 and TRBJ2-7; 8 nucleotides line up with TRBD1. Germline assignment: CDR1 MNHEY and CDR2 SVGAGI. Trimming cost V 4 bases and J 3 bases; bases outside gene matches: 2. This CDR3 has 13 amino acids. The CDR3 reads CASSSTGGYEQYF. The CDR3, as DNA: TGTGCCAGCAGTTCTACAGGGGGCTACGAGCAGTACTTC.

This chain joins TRBV7-2 and TRBJ2-7, with TRBD1 matching over 7 bases. CDR1 is SGHTA, CDR2 FQGNSA, per germline. Germline trimming cut 5 bases from V and 0 bases from J; bases unmatched to any gene: 4. The CDR3 length is 14 residues. CDR3 protein: CASSQGTASYEQYF. DNA of the CDR3: TGTGCCAGCAGCCAAGGGACAGCCTCCTACGAGCAGTACTTC.

This sequence joins TRBV7-2 and TRBJ2-1; 7 bases map to TRBD1. This CDR3 has 14 amino acids. From germline, CDR1 is SGHTA and CDR2 FQGNSA. Trimming cost V 7 bases and J 5 bases; bases outside gene matches: 8. The CDR3 region has the DNA TGTGCCAGCAAAACAGGGGCCGCTAACAATGAGCAGTTCTTC. It specifies CASKTGAANNEQFF.

The chain is built from TRBV29-1 and TRBJ2-7; 9 nucleotides agree with TRBD2. Germline V gives CDR1 SQVTM, CDR2 ANQGSEA. CDR3 length equals 13 residues. V was clipped by 7 bases and J by 5 bases; unmatched bases: 9. The CDR3 DNA follows: TGCAGCGCCGTCATAGCGGGAGAGGACGAGCAGTACTTC. Translating gives CSAVIAGEDEQYF.

This chain links TRBV7-2 with TRBJ2-7; no clear D gene. Between the trimmed V and J ends, which lost 0 bases and 6 bases, there was a span of 12 bases. This CDR3 is built from 14 residues. Per germline, CDR1 SGHTA and CDR2 FQGNSA. Here the CDR3 reads CASSLALLPPEQYF. CDR3 DNA sequence: TGTGCCAGCAGCTTAGCGCTTTTACCGCCCGAGCAGTACTTC.

This rearrangement joins TRBV30 to TRBJ2-2; D unclear. This CDR3 region has 13 residues. Between the trimmed V and J ends, which lost 4 bases and 5 bases, there was a span of 11 bases. Germline V CDR1 and CDR2: GTSNPN, SVGIG (reference sequence). The CDR3 DNA sequence: TGTGCCTGGACGTTCGGTGTGACCGGGGAGCTGTTTTTT. Translation: CAWTFGVTGELFF.

The V call is TRBV7-2, the J call TRBJ1-2; D not certain. Germline CDR1 reads SGHTA; CDR2 reads FQGNSA. Trimming took off 0 bases at V and 8 bases at J, with 16 bases between the two ends. This CDR3 has 15 residues. CDR3 sequence reads: CASSLARQAELGYTF. Here the CDR3 DNA reads TGTGCCAGCAGCTTAGCAAGGCAGGCCGAGTTGGGCTACACCTTC.

The chain combines TRBV19 with TRBJ1-1; tentative D call: TRBD1 (6 bases). The CDR3 runs to 14 residues. CDR1 LNHDA and CDR2 SQIVND come from the germline V gene (reference sequence). With 10 bases removed from V and 1 base from J, the gap between germline ends came to 16 bases. For the CDR3, the DNA is TGTGCCACCAAACGAACAGGGAAGAACACTGAAGCTTTCTTT. This sequence encodes CATKRTGKNTEAFF.

This chain connects TRBV19 to TRBJ2-7, with TRBD2 matching over 13 bases. Unmatched junction bases numbered 2, after V lost 5 bases and J lost 1 base. Germline V gene lookup returns CDR1 LNHDA and CDR2 SQIVND (reference sequence). The CDR3 covers 15 residues. CDR3 sequence (DNA): TGTGCCAGTAGTCGACTAGCGGGAGGTTCCTACGAGCAGTACTTC. Its protein product is CASSRLAGGSYEQYF.

The chain has TRBV5-1 and TRBJ1-5; a weak D match, TRBD1 (5 bases). CDR1 is SGHRS, CDR2 YFSETQ, per germline. The V end was cut by 4 bases, the J end by 0 bases, with 17 bases between. The CDR3 consists of 17 residues. DNA for the CDR3: TGCGCCAGCAGCCGAGGGGCCGGCGGTTATAGCAATCAGCCCCAGCATTTT. Amino acid sequence: CASSRGAGGYSNQPQHF.

The CDR3 is CASSQDGSINTQYF. As DNA, the CDR3 is TGTGCCAGCAGCCAAGACGGGAGTATAAATACGCAGTATTTT. The chain uses TRBV4-2 and TRBJ2-3, with D possibly TRBD2 on 6 matching bases. Per germline, CDR1 LGHNA and CDR2 YNFKEQ. The V and J ends lost 0 bases and 7 bases respectively, with 11 bases between them. The CDR3 length is 14 residues.

The genes are TRBV6-4 and TRBJ1-1; no definite D call. The CDR3 loop spans 14 amino acids. Trimming cost V 7 bases and J 1 base, with 13 bases left between them. The germline gives CDR1 MRHNA, CDR2 SNTAGT. CDR3 amino acids: CASKLTGPNTEAFF. DNA for the CDR3: TGTGCCAGCAAGCTGACTGGACCGAACACTGAAGCTTTCTTT.

This chain joins TRBV5-4 and TRBJ2-1; D uncertain. The CDR3 runs to 13 residues. Germline lookup yields CDR1 SGHNT and CDR2 YYREEE (reference sequence). V dropped 0 bases and J dropped 8 bases, with 9 bases sitting between them. The DNA of the CDR3 is TGTGCCAGCAGCTTGGCCGTGGGCGATGAGCAGTTCTTC. Its protein is CASSLAVGDEQFF.

The chain employs TRBV9 and TRBJ1-5; D is unresolved. Germline V gives CDR1 SGDLS, CDR2 YYNGEE. Trimming cost V 4 bases and J 9 bases, with 17 bases left between them. The CDR3 sequence is 14 residues long. The CDR3 nucleotides read TGTGCCAGCAGCCCAGAGCCGGGCCAACGGCCCCAGCATTTT. The encoded protein is CASSPEPGQRPQHF.

The gene calls are TRBV29-1 and TRBJ1-2, with D possibly being TRBD1 (6 bases). The CDR3 loop spans 14 amino acids. Germline lookup yields CDR1 SQVTM and CDR2 ANQGSEA. V lost 4 bases and J lost 2, with 14 bases in between. The CDR3 protein is CSVGGGILNYGYTF. CDR3 nucleotides: TGCAGCGTTGGTGGGGGCATTCTCAACTATGGCTACACCTTC.

The chain combines TRBV12-3 or TRBV12-4 with TRBJ2-7; D possibly corresponds to TRBD2 (6 bases). The ends were cut back, 7 bases at V and 6 bases at J, with 10 bases in the middle. The CDR3 consists of 11 residues. The CDR3 bases are TGTGCCAGCACCATGGGGGGCGAGCAGTACTTC. Residues: CASTMGGEQYF.

Here the CDR3 reads CASRAGGNTIYF. DNA of the CDR3: TGTGCCAGCAGGGCAGGTGGAAACACCATATATTTT. The chain employs TRBV12-3 or TRBV12-4 and TRBJ1-3; no clear D gene. The ends were cut back, 6 bases at V and 3 bases at J, with 6 bases in the middle. The CDR3 loop spans 12 amino acids.

This rearrangement joins TRBV24-1 to TRBJ2-2, with 10 bases aligning to TRBD2. The CDR3 runs to 17 residues. Germline CDR1 is KGHDR and CDR2 is SFDVKD. J lost 1 base, V lost 3 bases, and 4 bases had no gene match. The CDR3, as DNA: TGTGCCACCAGTGATCCCACTAGCGGGGAGAACACCGGGGAGCTGTTTTTT. It encodes CATSDPTSGENTGELFF.

This chain uses TRBV20-1 with TRBJ2-7; D is possibly TRBD1 (5 bases). The CDR3 sequence is 13 residues long. Germline-derived CDR1 and CDR2 are DFQATT and SNEGSKA (reference sequence). V lost 0 bases and J lost 0, with 6 bases in between. CDR3 DNA: TGCAGTGCTAGAGATGACAGCTCCTACGAGCAGTACTTC. This sequence encodes CSARDDSSYEQYF.

The chain's CDR3 is CASSPAGTVPSGANVLTF. The CDR3 DNA sequence: TGTGCCAGCAGTCCCGCCGGGACAGTACCCTCTGGGGCCAACGTCCTGACTTTC. V is TRBV7-3 and J is TRBJ2-6; 7 nucleotides match TRBD1. Unmatched junction bases numbered 11, after V lost 6 bases and J lost 0 bases. The V gene's germline CDR1 is SGHTA and CDR2 FQGTGA. The CDR3 consists of 18 residues.

This clonotype has just a few counts. This chain connects TRBV9 to TRBJ2-1; no definite D call. The germline CDR1 and CDR2 sequences are SGDLS and YYNGEE. The CDR3 has 15 amino acids. V dropped 6 bases and J dropped 2 bases, with 15 bases sitting between them. This CDR3 reads CASTQRAATYNEQFF. As DNA, the CDR3 is TGTGCCAGCACCCAGAGAGCAGCGACCTACAATGAGCAGTTCTTC.

The J gene is TRBJ2-2, the V gene TRBV30; D may be TRBD1 (5 bases). Trimming cost V 3 bases and J 7 bases, with 12 bases left between them. Germline V gene data show CDR1 as GTSNPN and CDR2 as SVGIG (reference sequence). This CDR3 spans 13 amino acids. CDR3: CAWSPLGHGELFF. The CDR3 DNA follows: TGTGCCTGGAGCCCACTGGGGCACGGGGAGCTGTTTTTT.

CDR3 bases: TGTGCCAGCAGCCCCTCCGACACTGAAGCTTTCTTT. It yields the protein CASSPSDTEAFF. V usage is TRBV6-2 or TRBV6-3 and J usage is TRBJ1-1, with D unclear. Germline lookup yields CDR1 MNHEY and CDR2 SVGEGT. There are 12 residues in the CDR3. V was trimmed by 6 bases and J by 3 bases, leaving 8 bases between them.

This chain links TRBV19 with TRBJ1-1, with D uncertain. Between the trimmed V and J ends, which lost 5 bases and 3 bases, there was a span of 16 bases. This CDR3 is 15 amino acids long. CDR1 and CDR2 (germline): LNHDA, SQIVND (reference sequence). CDR3 residues: CASSSLFGGDTEAFF. In nucleotides, the CDR3 is TGTGCCAGTAGTTCCCTATTTGGCGGGGACACTGAAGCTTTCTTT.

The sample holds a few counts of this clonotype. The chain joins TRBV7-2 to TRBJ2-7; tentative D call: TRBD1 (5 bases). V dropped 4 bases and J dropped 9 bases, with 16 bases sitting between them. The CDR3 is 13 amino acids. CDR1 is SGHTA, CDR2 FQGNSA, per germline. The DNA for the CDR3 is TGTGCCAGCAGCTCTGGGGCTGGCGGTGGGCAGTACTTC. This sequence encodes CASSSGAGGGQYF.

The CDR3 DNA reads as TGTGCCAGCAGTCGCACGGGACTAGCGGGGGGCGGGGCCGAGACCCAGTACTTC. Protein sequence: CASSRTGLAGGGAETQYF. The rearrangement joins TRBV7-2 to TRBJ2-5, with 15 bases lining up with TRBD2. This CDR3 spans 18 amino acids. Germline CDR1 is SGHTA and CDR2 is FQGNSA. Trimming removed 6 bases from V and 5 bases from J; junction bases left unmatched: 13.